This T cell receptor beta chain comes out of a study of somatic mutations in cytotoxic T cells in rheumatoid arthritis. Profiling relied on immunoSEQ multiplex PCR, and the TCRdb table lists in-frame clones only, not all of them. Altogether about 17,000 clones are present, approximately 80% being singletons, with the ten largest covering roughly 9.4%. This CDR3 is built from 15 residues. Trimming took off 4 bases at V and 1 base at J, with 13 bases between the two ends. CDR1 and CDR2 (germline): SGHNT, YENEEA. This TCR derives from an adult with rheumatoid arthritis. Sequencing was performed on CD8+ T cells sorted from blood. This chain uses TRBV11-3 with TRBJ2-5, with a possible D match to TRBD1 (5 bases). The CDR3 DNA reads TGTGCCAGCAGCTCCCGAGACAGCGCCCAAGAGACCCAGTACTTC. This gives the protein CASSSRDSAQETQYF.